This TCR beta chain was captured in a study of cytomegalovirus exposure and HLA in healthy donors. Study-level information: There were about 85 million unique TCRs (from HLA-typed donors) in an early data release.

Study-level results: Investigators reported 150 to 200 TCR beta chains as tied to cytomegalovirus.

60 Vbeta and 13 Jbeta primers were used in PCR. Using immunoSEQ multiplex PCR, the repertoire was profiled, and TCRdb retains in-frame clones only, with some absent. Among more than 95,000 clones listed, approximately 80% were seen once. A word on this clone: Its antigen is not known.

The germline V gene has CDR1 SGHTA and CDR2 FQGTGA. The CDR3 is 14 residues long. V lost 5 bases to trimming and J lost 7 bases; unmatched junction nucleotides: 6. The receptor was isolated from a male donor in good health and CMV-seronegative. The sample consisted of PBMCs. The chain recombines TRBV7-3 with TRBJ2-1; the match to TRBD1 covers 9 bases. The CDR3 here is CASSTGTGRNEQFF. As DNA, the CDR3 is TGTGCCAGCAGCACGGGGACAGGGCGGAATGAGCAGTTCTTC.